This T cell receptor (beta chain) emerged from a study of T-cell memory formation after mild COVID-19. Study-wide findings and caveats: Contracting CD4+ clones sat mainly in CM and EM; CD8+ in EMRA. Pre-infection memory contained some responding clones, which suggested that cross-reactive memory had joined.

This clonotype was detected a few times. Antigen: not known. The 5'RACE method, run with constant-segment primers, produced TCR alpha and TCR beta cDNA libraries (carrying sample barcodes and UMIs). Each CDR3 protein is one row after TCRdb ran MiXCR on the 5' RACE reads. The sample includes about 470,000 distinct CDR3 sequences, approximately 23% of them seen just once. The sequence was collected from an adult woman who had mild COVID-19 (a few samples of this study predate the infection). Cell type and time point are not known. Sequencing input: PBMCs or a T cell subset sorted from them (not recorded which).

The CDR3 is CSVGWPTGGRERAKNIQYF. Here the CDR3 DNA reads TGCAGCGTTGGATGGCCGACAGGGGGGCGGGAGAGAGCCAAAAACATTCAGTACTTC. The chain has TRBV29-1 and TRBJ2-4; TRBD1 agrees at 9 bases. Germline V lookup: CDR1 SQVTM, CDR2 ANQGSEA. V lost 4 bases to trimming and J lost 0 bases; unmatched junction nucleotides: 16. This CDR3 has 19 amino acids.